This T cell receptor beta chain was profiled in a study of cytomegalovirus exposure and HLA in healthy donors. Donors sampled were nominally healthy, though unrecorded immune exposures were likely. The PCR contained 60 Vbeta and 13 Jbeta primers. Sequencing was performed with immunoSEQ multiplex PCR; in TCRdb, only in-frame clones are kept and a portion is missing. The table shows around 90,000 clones, with 70% to 80% occurring only once. Points from the study as a whole: The Asian-associated ancestry cluster reportedly had fewer N-insertions than the approximately 670-donor mean in a later analysis. In a later analysis, HLA-associated TCR beta chains were more clonally expanded than equally common others. Under 20,000 TCR beta sequences were associated with HLA alleles at 0.05 false discovery rate in a later analysis.

The J segment lost 7 bases and the V segment lost 1 base, leaving 16 bases of the junction unmatched. Germline V gene lookup returns CDR1 ENHRY and CDR2 SYGVKD. This CDR3 comprises 17 residues. This clone was detected only once. Its antigen is undetermined. The TCR sequence derives from a man younger than 40 in good health and CMV-seronegative. The J gene is TRBJ2-7, the V gene TRBV10-3, with 7 nucleotides matching TRBD1. Sequenced: PBMCs. The CDR3 region is CAISEWAPGQASREQYV. In DNA, the CDR3 is TGTGCCATCAGTGAGTGGGCCCCCGGACAGGCGTCCAGAGAGCAGTACGTC.